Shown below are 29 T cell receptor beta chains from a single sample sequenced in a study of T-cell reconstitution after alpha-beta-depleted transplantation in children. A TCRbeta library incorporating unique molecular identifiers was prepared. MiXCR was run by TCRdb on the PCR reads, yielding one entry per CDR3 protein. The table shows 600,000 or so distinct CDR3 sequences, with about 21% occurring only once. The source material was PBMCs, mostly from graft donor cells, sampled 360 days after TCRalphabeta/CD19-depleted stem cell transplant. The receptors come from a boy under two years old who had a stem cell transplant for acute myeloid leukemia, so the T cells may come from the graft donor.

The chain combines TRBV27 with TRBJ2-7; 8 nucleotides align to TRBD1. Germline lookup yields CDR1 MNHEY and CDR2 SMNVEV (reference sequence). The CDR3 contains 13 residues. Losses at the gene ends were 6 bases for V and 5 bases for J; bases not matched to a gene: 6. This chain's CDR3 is CASSPRTGNEQYV. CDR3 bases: TGTGCCAGCAGCCCTCGGACAGGGAACGAGCAGTACGTC.

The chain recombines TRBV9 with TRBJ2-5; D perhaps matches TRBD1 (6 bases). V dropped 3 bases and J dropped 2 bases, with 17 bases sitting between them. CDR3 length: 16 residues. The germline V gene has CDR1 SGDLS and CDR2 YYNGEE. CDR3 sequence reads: CASSADLGRGQETQYF. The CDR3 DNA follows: TGTGCCAGCAGCGCCGACCTTGGAAGGGGGCAAGAGACCCAGTACTTC.

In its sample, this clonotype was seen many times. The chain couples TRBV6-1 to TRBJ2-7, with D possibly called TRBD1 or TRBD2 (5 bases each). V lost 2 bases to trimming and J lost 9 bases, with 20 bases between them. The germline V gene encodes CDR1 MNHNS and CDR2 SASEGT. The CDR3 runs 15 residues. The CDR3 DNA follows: TGTGCCAGCAGTGAATCGGAGGCAGGGAGTTTTGTGCAGTACGTC. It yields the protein CASSESEAGSFVQYV.

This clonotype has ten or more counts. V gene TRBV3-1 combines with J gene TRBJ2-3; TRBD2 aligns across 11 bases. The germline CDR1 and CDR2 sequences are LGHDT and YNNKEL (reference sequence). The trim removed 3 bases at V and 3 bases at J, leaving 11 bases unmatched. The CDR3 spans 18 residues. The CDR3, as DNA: TGTGCCAGCAGCCATTATAGAGGACTAGCGGGTTCGACAGATACGCAGTATTTT. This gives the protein CASSHYRGLAGSTDTQYF.

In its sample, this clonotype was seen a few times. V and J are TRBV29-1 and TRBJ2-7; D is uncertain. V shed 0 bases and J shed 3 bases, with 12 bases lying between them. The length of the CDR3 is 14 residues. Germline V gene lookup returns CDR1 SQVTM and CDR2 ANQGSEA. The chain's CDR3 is CSVEESGRNYEQYF. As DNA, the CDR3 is TGCAGCGTTGAAGAGTCCGGACGGAACTACGAGCAGTACTTC.

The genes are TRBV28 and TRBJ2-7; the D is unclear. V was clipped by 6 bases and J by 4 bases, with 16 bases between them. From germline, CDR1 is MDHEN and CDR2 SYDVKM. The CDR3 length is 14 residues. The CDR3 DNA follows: TGTGCCAGCAGGTCCCGGGTCCCTCCATACGAGCAGTACGTC. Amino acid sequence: CASRSRVPPYEQYV.

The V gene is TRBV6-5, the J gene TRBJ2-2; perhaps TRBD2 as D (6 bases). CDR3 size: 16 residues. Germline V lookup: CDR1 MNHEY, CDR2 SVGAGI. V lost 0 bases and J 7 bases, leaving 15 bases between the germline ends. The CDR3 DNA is TGTGCCAGCAGTTACTCGGAGGGTCCTTTCCACGGGGAGCTGTTTTTT. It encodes CASSYSEGPFHGELFF.

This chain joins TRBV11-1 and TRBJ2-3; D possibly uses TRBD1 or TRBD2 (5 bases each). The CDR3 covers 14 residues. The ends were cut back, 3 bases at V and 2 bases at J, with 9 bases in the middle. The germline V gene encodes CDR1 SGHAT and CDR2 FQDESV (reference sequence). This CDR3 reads CASSFAGTTDTQYF. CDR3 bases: TGTGCCAGCAGCTTCGCCGGGACCACAGATACGCAGTATTTT.

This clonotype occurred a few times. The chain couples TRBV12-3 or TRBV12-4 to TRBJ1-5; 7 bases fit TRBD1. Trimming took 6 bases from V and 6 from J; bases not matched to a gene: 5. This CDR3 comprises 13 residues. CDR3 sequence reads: CASRRTGGQPQHF. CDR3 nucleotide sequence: TGTGCCAGCAGGAGGACAGGTGGTCAGCCCCAGCATTTT.

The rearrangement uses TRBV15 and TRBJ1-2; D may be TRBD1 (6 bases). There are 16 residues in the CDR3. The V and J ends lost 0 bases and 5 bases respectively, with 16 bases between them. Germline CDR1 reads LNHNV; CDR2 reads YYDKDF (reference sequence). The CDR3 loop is CATSRDLAGEGYGYTF. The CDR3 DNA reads TGTGCCACCAGCAGAGATCTTGCAGGGGAGGGGTATGGCTACACCTTC.

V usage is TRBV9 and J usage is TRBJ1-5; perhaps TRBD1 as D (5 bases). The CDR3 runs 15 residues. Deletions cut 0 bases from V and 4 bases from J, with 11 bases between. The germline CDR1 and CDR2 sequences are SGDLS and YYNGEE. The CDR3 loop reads CASSVGGAPNQPQHF. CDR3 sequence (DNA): TGTGCCAGCAGCGTAGGAGGGGCCCCAAATCAGCCCCAGCATTTT.

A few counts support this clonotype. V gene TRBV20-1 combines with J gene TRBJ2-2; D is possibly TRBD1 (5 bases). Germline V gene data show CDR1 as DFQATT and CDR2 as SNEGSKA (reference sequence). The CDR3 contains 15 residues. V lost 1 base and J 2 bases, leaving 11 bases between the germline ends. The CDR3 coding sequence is TGCAGTGCTAGAGTGGGGCAGGGCAACACCGGGGAGCTGTTTTTT. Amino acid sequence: CSARVGQGNTGELFF.

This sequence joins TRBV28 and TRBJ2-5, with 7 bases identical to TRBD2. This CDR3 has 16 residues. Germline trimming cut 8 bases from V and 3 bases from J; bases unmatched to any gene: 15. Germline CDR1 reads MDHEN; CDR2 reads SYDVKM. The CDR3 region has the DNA TGTGCCAGCCTCGACCCCGGTGCGGGGAGGGAAGAGACCCAGTACTTC. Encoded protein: CASLDPGAGREETQYF.

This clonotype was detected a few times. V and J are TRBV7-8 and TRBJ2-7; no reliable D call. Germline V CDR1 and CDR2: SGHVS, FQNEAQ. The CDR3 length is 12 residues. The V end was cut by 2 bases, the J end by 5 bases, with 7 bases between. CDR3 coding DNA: TGTGCCAGCAGCTTATATCCCCACGAGCAGTACGTC. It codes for CASSLYPHEQYV.

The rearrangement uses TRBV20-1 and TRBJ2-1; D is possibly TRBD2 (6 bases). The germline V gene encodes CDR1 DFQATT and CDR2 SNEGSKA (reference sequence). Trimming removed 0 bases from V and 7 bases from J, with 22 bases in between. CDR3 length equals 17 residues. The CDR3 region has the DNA TGCAGTGCTAGAGATCATGGGACTTACCACAGATCGAATGAGCAGTTCTTC. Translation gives CSARDHGTYHRSNEQFF.

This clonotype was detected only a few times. CDR3 residues: CASSVFRNYEQYF. The CDR3 coding sequence is TGTGCCAGCAGTGTGTTCAGGAACTACGAGCAGTACTTC. V is TRBV2 and J is TRBJ2-7; no clear D gene. V lost 4 bases and J lost 3, with 10 bases in between. Germline values: CDR1 SNHLY, CDR2 FYNNEI. This CDR3 is 13 amino acids long.

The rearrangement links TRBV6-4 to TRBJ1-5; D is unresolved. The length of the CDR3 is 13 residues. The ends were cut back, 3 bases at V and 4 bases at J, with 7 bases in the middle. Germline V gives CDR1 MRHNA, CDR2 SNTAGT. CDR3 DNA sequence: TGTGCCAGCAGTGAAGTCCTGAATCAGCCCCAGCATTTT. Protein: CASSEVLNQPQHF.

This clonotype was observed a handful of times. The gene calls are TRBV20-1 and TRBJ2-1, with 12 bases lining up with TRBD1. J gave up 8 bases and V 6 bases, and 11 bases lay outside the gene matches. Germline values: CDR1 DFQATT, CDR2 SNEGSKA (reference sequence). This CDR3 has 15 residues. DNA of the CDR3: TGCAGTGCAAACTACCCGGGACAGGGGGCCCATGAGCAGTTCTTC. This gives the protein CSANYPGQGAHEQFF.

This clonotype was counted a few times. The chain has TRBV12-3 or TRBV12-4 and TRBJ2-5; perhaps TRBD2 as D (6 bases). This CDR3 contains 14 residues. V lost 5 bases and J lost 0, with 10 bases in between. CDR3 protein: CASSMGLHQETQYF. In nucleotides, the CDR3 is TGTGCCAGCAGTATGGGACTGCACCAAGAGACCCAGTACTTC.

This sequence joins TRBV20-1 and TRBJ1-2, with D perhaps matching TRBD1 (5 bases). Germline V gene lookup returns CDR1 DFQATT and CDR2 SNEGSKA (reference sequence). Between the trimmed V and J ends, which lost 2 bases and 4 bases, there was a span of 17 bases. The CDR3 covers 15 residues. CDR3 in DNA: TGCAGTGCTAGAAGGGTGGGGGAAGAGATCTATGGCTACACCTTC. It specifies CSARRVGEEIYGYTF.

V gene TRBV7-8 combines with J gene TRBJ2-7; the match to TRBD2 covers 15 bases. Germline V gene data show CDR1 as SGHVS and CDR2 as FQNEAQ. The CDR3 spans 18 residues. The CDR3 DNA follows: TGTGCCAGCAACTTAGAGGGACTAGCGGGGGGCGGAACCTACGAGCAGTACGTC. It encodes CASNLEGLAGGGTYEQYV.

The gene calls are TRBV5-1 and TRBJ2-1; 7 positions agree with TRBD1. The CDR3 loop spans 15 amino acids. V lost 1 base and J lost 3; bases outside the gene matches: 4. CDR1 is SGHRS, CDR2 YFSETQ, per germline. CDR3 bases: TGCGCCAGCAGCTTGCCGGGACAGCACTACAATGAGCAGTTCTTC. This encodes CASSLPGQHYNEQFF.

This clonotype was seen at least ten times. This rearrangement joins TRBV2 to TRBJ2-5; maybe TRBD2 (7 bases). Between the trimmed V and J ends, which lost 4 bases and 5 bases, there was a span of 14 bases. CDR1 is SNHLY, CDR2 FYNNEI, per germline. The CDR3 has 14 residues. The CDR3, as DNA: TGTGCCAGCAGTGCCACGACGGGGGGCGAGACCCAGTACTTC. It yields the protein CASSATTGGETQYF.

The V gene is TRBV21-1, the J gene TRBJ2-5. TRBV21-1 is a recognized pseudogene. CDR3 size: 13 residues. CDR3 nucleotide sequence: TGTGCCAGCAGCAAAAGTTGGCACTGGACCCAGTACTTC. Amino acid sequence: CASSKSWHWTQYF.

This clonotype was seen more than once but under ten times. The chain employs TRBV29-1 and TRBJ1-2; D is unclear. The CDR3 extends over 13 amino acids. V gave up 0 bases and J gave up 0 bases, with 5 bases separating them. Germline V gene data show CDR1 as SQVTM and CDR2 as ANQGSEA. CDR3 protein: CSVEDSPNYGYTF. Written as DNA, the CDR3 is TGCAGCGTTGAAGACAGCCCTAACTATGGCTACACCTTC.

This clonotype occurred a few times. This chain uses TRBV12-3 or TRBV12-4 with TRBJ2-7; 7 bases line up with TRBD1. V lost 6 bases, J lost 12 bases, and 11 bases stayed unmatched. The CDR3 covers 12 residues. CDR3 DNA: TGTGCCAGCAGCCCAGACAGGGCGAAGTGGTACGTC. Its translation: CASSPDRAKWYV.

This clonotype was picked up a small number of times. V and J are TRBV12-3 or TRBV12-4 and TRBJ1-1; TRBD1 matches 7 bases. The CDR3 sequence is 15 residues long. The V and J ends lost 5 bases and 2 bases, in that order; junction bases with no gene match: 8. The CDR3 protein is CASSLSTGENTEAFF. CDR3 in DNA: TGTGCCAGCAGTCTTAGCACAGGGGAAAACACTGAAGCTTTCTTT.

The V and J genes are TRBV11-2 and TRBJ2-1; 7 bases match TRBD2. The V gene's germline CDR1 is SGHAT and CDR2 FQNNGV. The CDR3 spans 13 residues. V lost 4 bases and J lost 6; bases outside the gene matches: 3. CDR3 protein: CASSSASGNEQFF. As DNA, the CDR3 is TGTGCCAGCAGCTCGGCTAGCGGCAATGAGCAGTTCTTC.

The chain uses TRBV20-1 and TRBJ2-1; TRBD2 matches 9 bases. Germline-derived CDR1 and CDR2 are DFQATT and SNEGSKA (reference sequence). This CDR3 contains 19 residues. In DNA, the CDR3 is TGCAGGGCCAGGGCGGCTAGCGGGGCCTCTATGAGAGTTTACAATGAGCAGTTCTTC. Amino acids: CRARAASGASMRVYNEQFF.